This record covers a single TCR beta chain. The CDR3 spans 13 residues. CDR1 and CDR2 (germline): MNHEY, SVGAGI. Germline trimming cut 6 bases from V and 5 bases from J; bases unmatched to any gene: 7. In terms of age and location, participants ranged from roughly 18 to 90 years and lived in under 30 US areas. Membership in each cohort depended on participant-reported clinical history. Methods used by the authors: Using reference gene primer amplification, nucleated cell counts were estimated. Measured with immunoSEQ multiplex PCR; TCRdb has only the in-frame clones, and not every one. The D gene and trimming were derived from the DNA, and the V and J assignments and clone size from that table. The data hold approximately 200,000 clones, with around 86% observed a single time. This sample was included in a study of blood T cell repertoires in COVID-19. About the research overall: The samples span acute and convalescent COVID-19 from the United States, Italy and Spain.

Sequenced: PBMCs or T cells enriched from blood (not recorded which). The chain couples TRBV6-5 to TRBJ2-7, with 7 bases fitting TRBD1. This receptor was identified in a man aged 30 to 45 in a cohort exposed to, infected with or recovered from COVID-19 (not recorded which). The DNA of the CDR3 is TGTGCCAGCAGAAAGACAGGGATCCACGAGCAGTACTTC. It specifies CASRKTGIHEQYF.